The 21 T cell receptor beta chains given below trace back to one sample, sequenced in a study of molecular identifiers for immune sequencing clone quantification. Each CDR3 protein gets one entry after TCRdb re-called the PCR reads with MiXCR. The data contain approximately 670,000 distinct CDR3 sequences, about 20% of them singletons. Input material: naive CD8+ T cells from blood, with Jurkat cell RNA spiked in. The subset: FACS-sorted CD8+CD4-CCR7+CD45RA+ naive T cells. The receptor source for this set is a human donor in good health. Some libraries in this study had Jurkat cell RNA spiked in.

This clonotype turned up a few times. This chain uses TRBV7-8 with TRBJ2-2; D not certain. Deletions cut 5 bases from V and 3 bases from J, with 28 bases between. Germline assignment: CDR1 SGHVS and CDR2 FQNEAQ. The CDR3 consists of 20 residues. Here the CDR3 DNA reads TGTGCCAGCAGCCCCCGGGCCCGTCCCACCCATCCTCGGGACACCGGGGAGCTGTTTTTT. Its protein product is CASSPRARPTHPRDTGELFF.

This clonotype was seen at least ten times. This chain connects TRBV6-2 or TRBV6-3 to TRBJ2-5, with 8 bases lining up with TRBD2. V gave up 6 bases and J gave up 5 bases; unmatched junction bases: 11. The germline CDR1 and CDR2 sequences are MNHEY and SVGEGT. The CDR3 runs to 15 residues. CDR3 DNA sequence: TGTGCCAGCAGGGAGAGCGGGAGCCTTGGGGAGACCCAGTACTTC. Amino acid sequence: CASRESGSLGETQYF.

There are many counts of this clonotype. The chain recombines TRBV6-1 with TRBJ1-1; D is possibly TRBD1 (5 bases). The CDR3 contains 16 residues. Germline CDR1 reads MNHNS; CDR2 reads SASEGT. The V end lost 6 bases, the J end lost 1 base, and 18 bases lay between the germline ends. In nucleotides, the CDR3 is TGTGCCAGCAGAACCGGGACCGACTACACGAACACTGAAGCTTTCTTT. It translates to CASRTGTDYTNTEAFF.

Concerning this clonotype: A read error may explain this, as a much larger clone is one base away. The gene calls are TRBV7-9 and TRBJ2-3; TRBD2 might be the D (6 bases). V was cut by 11 bases and J by 2 bases, with 20 bases left in between. CDR1 is SEHNR, CDR2 FQNEAQ, per germline (reference sequence). The CDR3 has 15 amino acids. Here the CDR3 reads CAGVADYRVTDTQYF. CDR3 nucleotides: TGTGCCGGTGTAGCGGACTATAGGGTCACAGATACGCAGTATTTT.

This clonotype has at least ten counts. CDR3 protein: CASSVGDVDETQYF. The CDR3 DNA follows: TGTGCCAGCAGCGTAGGTGACGTAGACGAGACCCAGTACTTC. The chain couples TRBV9 to TRBJ2-5; D is uncertain. V dropped 0 bases and J dropped 5 bases, with 11 bases sitting between them. CDR1 is SGDLS, CDR2 YYNGEE, per germline. The CDR3 has 14 residues.

Regarding this clonotype: This may be a read error: a much more frequent sequence differs by one nucleotide. The CDR3 does not close with the conserved phenylalanine or tryptophan, likely indicating a read error. The chain is built from TRBV6-2 or TRBV6-3 and TRBJ2-7, with TRBD1 identical over 8 bases. CDR3 length: 15 amino acids. Per the germline V gene, CDR1 is MNHEY and CDR2 is SVGEGT. J gave up 6 bases and V 5 bases, and 12 bases lay outside the gene matches. The DNA of the CDR3 is TGTGCCAGCAGTACGAAGGACAGGGTGAATCGCGAGCAGTACCTC. Residues: CASSTKDRVNREQYL.

This clonotype was recorded many times. CDR3: CASSYKEIEQFF. The CDR3 bases are TGTGCCAGCAGCTACAAGGAGATTGAGCAGTTCTTC. This chain links TRBV11-2 with TRBJ2-1; D unresolved. The length of the CDR3 is 12 residues. Germline values: CDR1 SGHAT, CDR2 FQNNGV. The V end lost 4 bases, the J end lost 9 bases, and 10 bases lay between the germline ends.

This clonotype was counted between two and nine times. The chain has TRBV4-3 and TRBJ2-2, with 10 bases matching TRBD1. J was trimmed by 1 base and V by 0 bases; bases with no gene match: 8. This CDR3 region has 19 residues. Germline V gene data show CDR1 as LGHNA and CDR2 as YSLEER. The CDR3 here is CASSQEFRTGGKNTGELFF. In nucleotides, the CDR3 is TGCGCCAGCAGCCAAGAGTTCCGGACAGGGGGAAAGAACACCGGGGAGCTGTTTTTT.

This clonotype was recorded a few times. This could be a read error, since a much larger clone is one nucleotide away. CDR3 amino acids: CASSYSLQGNTGAFF. The CDR3 nucleotides read TGTGCCAGCAGTTACTCGCTGCAGGGAAACACTGGAGCTTTCTTT. The rearrangement links TRBV6-5 to TRBJ1-1; D might be TRBD1 (5 bases). The CDR3 is made up of 15 amino acids. Germline values: CDR1 MNHEY, CDR2 SVGAGI.

This clonotype was detected many times. The rearrangement uses TRBV2 and TRBJ2-3; 8 bases are a match to TRBD2. V shed 0 bases, J shed 2 bases, and the junction held 10 bases outside the gene matches. CDR3 length: 18 residues. The germline V gene encodes CDR1 SNHLY and CDR2 FYNNEI. The CDR3 loop reads CASSEALVGGVNTDTQYF. CDR3 nucleotide sequence: TGTGCCAGCAGTGAAGCGCTGGTCGGGGGGGTGAACACAGATACGCAGTATTTT.

This clonotype showed up just a few times. The J gene is TRBJ1-6, the V gene TRBV5-4; the D gene is possibly TRBD1 (6 bases). The V gene lost 2 bases and the J gene lost 8 bases, with 17 bases spanning the gap. This CDR3 is built from 16 residues. Germline lookup yields CDR1 SGHNT and CDR2 YYREEE (reference sequence). CDR3 coding DNA: TGTGCCAGCAGCTTTGATGGGGGGCGTCAGGATTCACCCCTCCACTTT. This translates into CASSFDGGRQDSPLHF. The complete variable domain, with remaining parts taken from reference TRBV5-4 and TRBJ1-6, reads ETGVTQSPTHLIKTRGQQVTLRCSSQSGHNTVSWYQQALGQGPQFIFQYYREEENGRGNFPPRFSGLQFPNYSSELNVNALELDDSALYLCASSFDGGRQDSPLHFGNGTRLTVT.

This clonotype has ten or more counts. This chain uses TRBV7-9 with TRBJ1-1; TRBD1 is a possible D gene (5 bases). V was trimmed by 1 base and J by 4 bases, leaving 13 bases between them. CDR3 length: 15 amino acids. Germline-derived CDR1 and CDR2 are SEHNR and FQNEAQ (reference sequence). The CDR3 DNA reads TGTGCCAGCAGCTTAGGGTGGCAGGGTGGCACTGAAGCTTTCTTT. It encodes CASSLGWQGGTEAFF.

This clonotype has at least ten counts. The CDR3 bases are TGTGCCAGCCTGGGACCGCCGGAAGAGACCCAGTACTTC. Translation: CASLGPPEETQYF. V gene TRBV28 combines with J gene TRBJ2-5; D tentatively fits TRBD1 or TRBD2 (5 bases each). The CDR3 contains 13 residues. Deletions cut 8 bases from V and 3 bases from J, with 13 bases between. CDR1 and CDR2 from the germline V gene are MDHEN and SYDVKM.

This clonotype was seen at least ten times. The CDR3 reads CASSPPDRVNTEAFF. The CDR3 nucleotides are TGTGCCAGCAGCCCTCCGGACAGGGTGAACACTGAAGCTTTCTTT. The gene calls are TRBV7-9 and TRBJ1-1; TRBD1 aligns across 8 bases. With V trimmed by 5 bases and J by 0 bases, 5 bases remained unmatched. The CDR3 is made up of 15 amino acids. Germline CDR1 reads SEHNR; CDR2 reads FQNEAQ (reference sequence).

In this sample, this clonotype turned up many times. CDR3 coding DNA: TGCAGTGCTAGGACTAGCGCGTACACAGATACGCAGTATTTT. The encoded protein is CSARTSAYTDTQYF. The V gene is TRBV20-1, the J gene TRBJ2-3; 8 nucleotides align to TRBD2. The CDR3 has 14 residues. Germline CDR1 and CDR2: DFQATT and SNEGSKA (reference sequence). J gave up 2 bases and V 3 bases, and 4 bases lay outside the gene matches.

In this sample, this clonotype turned up once. A read error is possible here, since a much larger clone lies one base away. The V and J genes are TRBV27 and TRBJ1-5, with no clear D. Germline assignment: CDR1 MNHEY and CDR2 SMNVEV (reference sequence). The CDR3 contains 13 residues. In DNA, the CDR3 is TGTGCCAGCAGTCCGAGAGGCAATCAGCCCCGGCATTTT. Amino acids: CASSPRGNQPRHF.

The CDR3 loop is CASSPPGAGLDQPQHF. The DNA of the CDR3 is TGTGCCAGCAGCCCTCCCGGGGCGGGCTTGGATCAGCCCCAGCATTTT. This rearrangement joins TRBV27 to TRBJ1-5; D may be TRBD1 (5 bases). Germline CDR1 is MNHEY and CDR2 is SMNVEV (reference sequence). Trimming took off 6 bases at V and 5 bases at J, with 20 bases between the two ends. The length of the CDR3 is 16 residues.

The table lists this clonotype with many counts. The J gene is TRBJ2-3, the V gene TRBV7-9; D gene ambiguous. Germline V gene sequence: CDR1 SEHNR, CDR2 FQNEAQ (reference sequence). CDR3 length equals 17 residues. The V end was cut by 4 bases, the J end by 2 bases, with 19 bases between. The CDR3 loop is CASSSASRIATTDTQYF. The CDR3 nucleotides are TGTGCCAGCAGCTCCGCTTCGCGAATAGCCACCACAGATACGCAGTATTTT.

This clonotype was seen many times. The chain combines TRBV4-3 with TRBJ2-1; 7 bases fit TRBD1. Germline V CDR1 and CDR2: LGHNA, YSLEER. Unmatched junction bases numbered 12, after V lost 6 bases and J lost 7 bases. This CDR3 has 15 amino acids. CDR3 sequence (DNA): TGCGCCAGCAGACATGGACAGGCACCGGGGAATGAGCAGTTCTTC. The encoded protein is CASRHGQAPGNEQFF.

As to this clonotype: A junction boundary mismatches the germline segment, possibly from a read error. The rearrangement links TRBV7-7 to TRBJ2-7; 7 bases map to TRBD1. The CDR3 is made up of 13 amino acids. CDR1 is SSHAT and CDR2 is FNYEAQ in the germline V gene (reference sequence). CDR3 sequence: CASSSGQTYEQCF. The DNA for the CDR3 is TGTGCTAGCAGCTCGGGACAGACCTACGAGCAGTGCTTC.

This clonotype was recorded many times. The gene calls are TRBV7-9 and TRBJ1-4; 8 bases fit TRBD1. With V trimmed by 8 bases and J by 5 bases, 10 bases remained unmatched. Germline CDR1 reads SEHNR; CDR2 reads FQNEAQ (reference sequence). This CDR3 comprises 15 residues. The CDR3 DNA reads as TGTGCCAGCCCCTCGGGCAGGGGGCGAAATGAAAAACTGTTTTTT. This codes for CASPSGRGRNEKLFF.